These 2 T cell receptor beta chains originate from one sample sequenced in a study of cytomegalovirus exposure and HLA in healthy donors. The PCR used 60 Vbeta and 13 Jbeta primers. Libraries were prepared by immunoSEQ multiplex PCR; TCRdb keeps only in-frame clonotypes and omits some of them. There are roughly 110,000 clones in the sample; about three quarters occur only once, and about 0.84% lies in the top ten. Sequenced sample: PBMCs. These TCRs come from a boy aged 5-17 years in good health and CMV-seronegative.

This clone occurred a few times. The chain links TRBV29-1 to TRBJ2-1; 12 positions match TRBD2. Germline loops: CDR1 SQVTM, CDR2 ANQGSEA. J gave up 8 bases and V 6 bases, and 2 bases lay outside the gene matches. This CDR3 is built from 12 residues. For the CDR3, the DNA is TGCAGCGTCAGACTAGCGGGGGATGAGCAGTTCTTC. It yields the protein CSVRLAGDEQFF.

The rearrangement uses TRBV5-6 and TRBJ2-1, with D perhaps matching TRBD1 (6 bases). Per germline, CDR1 SGHDT and CDR2 YYEEEE. The ends were cut back, 2 bases at V and 7 bases at J, with 16 bases in the middle. The CDR3 is 15 residues long. The CDR3 coding sequence is TGTGCCAGCAGCTTACTTTACAGGGTGGGGAATGAGCAGTTCTTC. Amino acids: CASSLLYRVGNEQFF.